In this sample, the clone carrying this TCR beta chain turned up once. The antigen is unknown. Repertoires were generated with immunoSEQ multiplex PCR, while TCRdb's copy carries only in-frame clones and drops some. There are some 2.1 million clones in the sample; roughly 94% occur only once, and 1% to 1.3% lies in the top ten. Positively selected for CCR7, the CD45RO-negative cells used as naive CD8 cells excluded terminally differentiated effector memory CD45RA+ cells. This specimen belongs to a study of shared clonotypes between healthy human individuals. Whole-study context: The donor pool was made up of two women and three men aged 18 to 49. General observations from the study: Clonotype sharing across four donors was observed for 4% to 6.5% of naive CD4 clonotypes. Among non-shared clonotypes, generation probabilities were lower than among those shared by all four donors.

The V segment lost 0 bases and the J segment 6 bases; nucleotides outside the gene matches: 10. The CDR3 sequence is 16 residues long. Looked up from germline, CDR1 is SGHRS and CDR2 is YFSETQ. The V gene is TRBV5-1, the J gene TRBJ2-7, with 9 bases aligning to TRBD2. This TCR was sampled from a young man in good health. Sequencing used naive CD8+ T cells sorted from blood. CDR3 sequence (DNA): TGCGCCAGCAGCTTGGTCCCTAGCGGGGCCCTCGCCGAGCAGTACTTC. It encodes CASSLVPSGALAEQYF.